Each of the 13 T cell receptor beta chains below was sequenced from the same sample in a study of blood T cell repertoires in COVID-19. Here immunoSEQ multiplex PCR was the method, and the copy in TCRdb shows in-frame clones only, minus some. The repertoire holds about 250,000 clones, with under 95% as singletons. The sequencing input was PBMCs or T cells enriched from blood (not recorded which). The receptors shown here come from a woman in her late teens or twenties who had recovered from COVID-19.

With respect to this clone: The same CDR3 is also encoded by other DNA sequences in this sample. Written as DNA, the CDR3 is TGTGCCAGCAGCTCTATAGCGGGGGGGCGAGAGACCCAGTACTTC. Amino acid sequence: CASSSIAGGRETQYF. The chain uses TRBV28 and TRBJ2-5, with TRBD2 identical over 11 bases. CDR1 and CDR2 (germline): MDHEN, SYDVKM. The length of the CDR3 is 15 residues. V was clipped by 6 bases and J by 4 bases; unmatched bases: 7.

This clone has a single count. The CDR3 region has the DNA TGTGCCATCAGCCCGGGACTAGCGGGAGGAGAGACCCAGTACTTC. Residues: CAISPGLAGGETQYF. The V gene is TRBV10-3, the J gene TRBJ2-5, with 15 nucleotides matching TRBD2. Germline values: CDR1 ENHRY, CDR2 SYGVKD. This CDR3 is built from 15 residues. Unmatched junction bases numbered 3, after V lost 6 bases and J lost 4 bases.

The CDR3 DNA reads as TGTGCCAGCAGTTACTCGAATTACGACTCCCAGTACTTC. Translation: CASSYSNYDSQYF. The rearrangement joins TRBV6-5 to TRBJ2-7; D gene unclear. The CDR3 is 13 amino acids. Per germline, CDR1 MNHEY and CDR2 SVGAGI. V gave up 0 bases and J gave up 10 bases, with 13 bases separating them.

CDR3 nucleotides: TGTGCCAGCAGCTTAGGGCAAGGGGCCTACTATGGCTACACCTTC. As protein: CASSLGQGAYYGYTF. The chain recombines TRBV7-8 with TRBJ1-2, with D tentatively TRBD1 (5 bases). The CDR3 is 15 residues long. Germline assignment: CDR1 SGHVS and CDR2 FQNEAQ. V lost 1 base and J lost 3, with 12 bases in between.

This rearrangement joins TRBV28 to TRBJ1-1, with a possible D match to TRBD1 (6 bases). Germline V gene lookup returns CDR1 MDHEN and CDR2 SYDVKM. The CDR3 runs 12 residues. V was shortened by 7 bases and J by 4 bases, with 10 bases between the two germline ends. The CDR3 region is CASTLGGTEAFF. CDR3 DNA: TGTGCCAGCACCCTAGGGGGCACTGAAGCTTTCTTT.

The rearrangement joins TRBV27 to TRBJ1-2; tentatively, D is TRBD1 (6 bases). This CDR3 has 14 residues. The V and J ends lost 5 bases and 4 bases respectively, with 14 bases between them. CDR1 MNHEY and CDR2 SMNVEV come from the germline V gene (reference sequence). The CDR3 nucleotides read TGTGCCAGCAGTCCCCGACAGGATAGCTATGGCTACACCTTC. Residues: CASSPRQDSYGYTF.

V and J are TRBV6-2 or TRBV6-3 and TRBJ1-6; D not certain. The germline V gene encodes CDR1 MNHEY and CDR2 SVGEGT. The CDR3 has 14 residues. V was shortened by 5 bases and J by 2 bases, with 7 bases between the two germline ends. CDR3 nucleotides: TGTGCCAGCAGTCGCGACACCTATAATTCACCCCTCCACTTT. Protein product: CASSRDTYNSPLHF.

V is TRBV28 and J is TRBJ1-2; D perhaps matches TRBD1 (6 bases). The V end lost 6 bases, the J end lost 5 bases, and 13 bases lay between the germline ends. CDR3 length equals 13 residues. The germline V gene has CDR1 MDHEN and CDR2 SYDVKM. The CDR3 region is CASSPDRLYGYTF. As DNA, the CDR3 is TGTGCCAGCAGCCCCGACAGGTTATATGGCTACACCTTC.

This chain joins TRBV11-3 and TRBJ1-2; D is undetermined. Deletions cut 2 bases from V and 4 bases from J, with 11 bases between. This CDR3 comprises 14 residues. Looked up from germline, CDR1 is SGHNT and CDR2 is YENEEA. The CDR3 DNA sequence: TGTGCCAGCAGCTTAAGTAGCAATTTCTATGGCTACACCTTC. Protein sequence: CASSLSSNFYGYTF.

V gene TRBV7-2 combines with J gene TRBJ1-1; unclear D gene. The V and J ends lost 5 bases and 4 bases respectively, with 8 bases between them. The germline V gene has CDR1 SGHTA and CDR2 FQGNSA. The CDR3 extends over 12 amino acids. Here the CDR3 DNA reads TGTGCCAGCAGCCCAGGATTCACTGAAGCTTTCTTT. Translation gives CASSPGFTEAFF.

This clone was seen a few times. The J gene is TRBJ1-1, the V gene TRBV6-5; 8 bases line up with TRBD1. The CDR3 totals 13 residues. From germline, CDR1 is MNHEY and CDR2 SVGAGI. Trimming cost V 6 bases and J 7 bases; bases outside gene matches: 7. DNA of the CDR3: TGTGCCAGCAGACAGGGACAGGTGCATGAAGCTTTCTTT. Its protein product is CASRQGQVHEAFF.

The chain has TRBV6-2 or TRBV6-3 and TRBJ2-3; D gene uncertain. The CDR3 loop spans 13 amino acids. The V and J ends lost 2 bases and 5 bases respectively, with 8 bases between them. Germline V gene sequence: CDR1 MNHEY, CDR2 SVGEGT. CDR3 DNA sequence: TGTGCCAGCAGTTACCCCCCCAGAGATACGCAGTATTTT. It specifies CASSYPPRDTQYF.

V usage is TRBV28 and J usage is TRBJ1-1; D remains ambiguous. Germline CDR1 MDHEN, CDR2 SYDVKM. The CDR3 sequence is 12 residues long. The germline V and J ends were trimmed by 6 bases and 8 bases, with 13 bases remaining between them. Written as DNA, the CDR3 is TGTGCCAGCAGCCTAGGAACTGGGGAAGCTTTCTTT. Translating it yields CASSLGTGEAFF.